The source of this T cell receptor (beta chain) is a study of human T cells and chemical hapten exposure. Study in general: For sensitization, 2% DPC was applied to an approximately 2 cm by approximately 2 cm patch of upper inner arm skin.

The sample's time point: patch test 3, about 24 weeks after DPC sensitization. The treatment: therapeutic diphenylcyclopropenone sensitization with weekly scalp DPC. The authors extracted total RNA from unfractionated whole blood. General study findings and limits: Patch test score was positively correlated with the counts of PT1 expanded TCRs.

One entry per CDR3 protein results from TCRdb running MiXCR on the RACE reads. The profile shows under 130,000 distinct CDR3 sequences, roughly a third of them singletons. In regard to this clonotype: Antigen: not known.

Germline loops: CDR1 KGHDR, CDR2 SFDVKD. The CDR3 has 17 amino acids. Unmatched junction bases numbered 7, after V lost 3 bases and J lost 7 bases. This TCR derives from a man aged 35-49 years with alopecia areata. Some clones in this sample may be carry-over from other donors' samples. The rearrangement uses TRBV24-1 and TRBJ2-2, with TRBD2 matching over 13 bases. The starting material was whole blood, obtained in connection with sensitization to the hapten diphenylcyclopropenone (DPC). This CDR3 reads CATSDLGLAGDGGELFF. The CDR3 nucleotides are TGTGCCACCAGTGATCTTGGACTAGCGGGAGACGGCGGGGAGCTGTTTTTT.